This TCR beta chain was identified during a study of blood T cell repertoires in COVID-19. Study summary: The United States, Italy and Spain supplied acute and convalescent COVID-19 samples. In each case, the material was cDNA or gDNA derived from T cells, B-cell-depleted T cells, or PBMCs.

J lost 5 bases, V lost 6 bases, and 13 bases had no gene match. The CDR3 loop spans 17 amino acids. Germline CDR1 SNHLY, CDR2 FYNNEI. In the authors' workflow: By means of reference gene primer amplification, nucleated cell counts were estimated. Measured with immunoSEQ multiplex PCR; TCRdb has only the in-frame clones, and not every one. V, J and clone size are those of that table, while D and trimming were read from the DNA. The sample lists some 190,000 clones, 80% to 90% occurring once. The TCR sequence derives from a young man with active or convalescent COVID-19. The chain couples TRBV2 to TRBJ2-5; 12 nucleotides agree with TRBD2. Source material: peripheral blood. CDR3 DNA: TGTGCCAGCAGGGGGGGCCCCGCTAGCGGGAGGGTCGAGACCCAGTACTTC. It encodes CASRGGPASGRVETQYF.